This T cell receptor (beta chain) was sequenced in a study of blood T cells in healthy people across ages. Next came a second PCR, run for roughly 6 to 11 cycles, which used a sample-barcoded 5' primer along with a J-beta primer mix. TCRdb re-derived calls from the 5' RACE reads in MiXCR, one entry per CDR3 protein. Of over 500,000 distinct CDR3 sequences in the sample, around 50% were seen once. The CDR3 length is 12 residues. V was trimmed by 0 bases and J by 8 bases, leaving 4 bases between them. CDR1 is LGHNA and CDR2 is YNFKEQ in the germline V gene. This receptor was identified in an elderly woman in good health. The chain joins TRBV4-2 to TRBJ1-4; no clear D. Sequenced: blood. The CDR3 DNA is TGTGCCAGCAGCCAAGATGTCGAAAAACTGTTTTTT. The encoded protein is CASSQDVEKLFF.